This T cell receptor beta chain was sequenced during a study of blood T cell repertoires in COVID-19. Study-level information: COVID-19 samples from acute and convalescent phases originated in the United States, Italy and Spain.

Residents of 24 US areas, aged about 18 to 95 years, made up the participants. Donors were grouped by their self-reported clinical history. The recovered donors of Cohort 3 showed two negative PCRs, clearance, or symptom resolution. Looked up from germline, CDR1 is MDHEN and CDR2 is SYDVKM. Trimming took off 0 bases at V and 8 bases at J, with 16 bases between the two ends. The CDR3 is 15 residues long. The table came from immunoSEQ multiplex PCR; TCRdb's copy has only in-frame clones and leaves some out. The sample lists under 200,000 clones; approximately 80% were seen once. The sample was PBMCs or T cells enriched from blood (not recorded which). This receptor was obtained from a man aged 45-65 years who had recovered from COVID-19. The chain links TRBV28 to TRBJ1-2; D gene ambiguous. The CDR3, as DNA: TGTGCCAGCAGTTTATGGGCAGGTGGAAGTGAGGGCTACACCTTC. Residues: CASSLWAGGSEGYTF.